This TCR beta chain was recovered during a study of blood T cells in healthy people across ages. Trimming cost V 2 bases and J 6 bases; bases outside gene matches: 6. Germline values: CDR1 SGHDN, CDR2 FVKESK. The CDR3 extends over 16 amino acids. PCR was performed a second time for about 6 to 11 cycles using a sample-barcoded 5' primer and a J-beta primer mix. TCRdb re-called the 5' RACE reads with MiXCR, one entry per CDR3 protein. The profile shows approximately 1,700,000 distinct CDR3 sequences, roughly two fifths of them singletons. The chain recombines TRBV14 with TRBJ2-1; 11 bases agree with TRBD2. The sample consisted of blood. The source is a human donor in good health. The CDR3 reads CASSQTTSGACNEQFF. DNA of the CDR3: TGTGCCAGCAGCCAAACGACTAGCGGGGCCTGCAATGAGCAGTTCTTC.